This T cell receptor (beta chain) appears in the sequencing data of a study of blood T cell repertoires in COVID-19. Study in general: There were acute and convalescent COVID-19 samples, and they came from the United States, Italy and Spain. PBMCs, B-cell-depleted T cells, or T cells provided the cDNA or gDNA that made up the material.

Germline values: CDR1 LGHDT, CDR2 YNNKEL (reference sequence). The J segment lost 0 bases and the V segment lost 4 bases, leaving 7 bases of the junction unmatched. There are 17 residues in the CDR3. The authors' processing: How many nucleated cells were present was estimated from reference gene primer amplification. Profiling relied on immunoSEQ multiplex PCR, and the TCRdb table lists in-frame clones only, not all of them. V and J calls plus clone size are reproduced from that table; the DNA served to infer D and trimming. The sample lists 200,000 or so clones; 80% to 85% were seen once. Sequencing was done on a sample of peripheral blood. This receptor was taken from a human donor in a cohort sampled during active COVID-19. The chain recombines TRBV3-1 (or the pseudogene TRBV3-2) with TRBJ2-2; the match to TRBD2 covers 8 bases. The CDR3: CASSPAGGRTNTGELFF. The CDR3 DNA is TGTGCCAGCAGCCCCGCGGGGGGACGAACGAACACCGGGGAGCTGTTTTTT.